This entry is about one T cell receptor (beta chain). Its antigen is unknown. CDR1 is MNHNS, CDR2 SASEGT, per germline. This CDR3 region has 15 residues. Trimming removed 2 bases at V and 3 bases at J, with 12 bases between. These data belong to a study of T-cell memory formation after mild COVID-19. For the study at large: Across donors, TCR clusters were largely donor specific.

TCRdb reanalysed the 5' RACE reads using MiXCR and keeps one entry per CDR3 protein. The sample holds some 190,000 distinct CDR3 sequences, approximately 16% seen once. General study findings and limits: Contracting CD8+ clones were enriched in EMRA, CD4+ mainly in CM and EM. The appearance of some responding clones in pre-infection memory suggested that cross-reactive memory joined. Clones that contracted from day 15 to 85 were balanced CD4/CD8, while later expanders leaned CD4+.

This clonotype was sampled from an adult woman who had mild COVID-19 (a few samples of this study predate the infection). Cell type and time point are not known. Sequencing was carried out using PBMCs or a T cell subset sorted from them (not recorded which). The rearrangement joins TRBV6-1 to TRBJ2-3; TRBD1 is a possible D gene (6 bases). CDR3 DNA: TGTGCCAGCAGTGAAAGCAGGGGACGTACAGATACGCAGTATTTT. Its protein product is CASSESRGRTDTQYF.